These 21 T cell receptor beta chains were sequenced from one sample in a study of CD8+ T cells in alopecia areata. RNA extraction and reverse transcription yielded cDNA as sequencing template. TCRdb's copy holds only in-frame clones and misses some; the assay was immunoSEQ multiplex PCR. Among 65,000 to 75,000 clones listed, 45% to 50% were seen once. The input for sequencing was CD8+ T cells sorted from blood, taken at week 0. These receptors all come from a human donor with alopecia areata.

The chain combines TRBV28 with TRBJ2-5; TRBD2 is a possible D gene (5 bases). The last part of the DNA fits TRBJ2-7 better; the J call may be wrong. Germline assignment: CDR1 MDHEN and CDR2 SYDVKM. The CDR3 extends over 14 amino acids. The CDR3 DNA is TGTGCCAGCAGTTTTGCCAGCGGACCCTACGAGCAGTACTTC. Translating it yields CASSFASGPYEQYF.

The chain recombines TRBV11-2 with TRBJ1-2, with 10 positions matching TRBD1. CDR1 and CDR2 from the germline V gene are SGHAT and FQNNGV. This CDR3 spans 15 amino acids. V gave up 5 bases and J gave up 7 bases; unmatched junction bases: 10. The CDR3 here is CASSILRQGAPGYTF. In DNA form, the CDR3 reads TGTGCCAGCAGCATATTACGACAGGGGGCTCCTGGCTACACCTTC.

The CDR3: CASSLGPAAAQYF. The CDR3 nucleotides read TGTGCCAGCAGCTTAGGCCCCGCCGCGGCCCAGTACTTC. This chain connects TRBV11-2 to TRBJ2-5; D not resolved. The V and J ends lost 1 base and 9 bases respectively, with 12 bases between them. CDR1 is SGHAT, CDR2 FQNNGV, per germline. The CDR3 contains 13 residues.

CDR3 nucleotide sequence: TGCAGCGTGCGTGAGACAGATACGCAGTATTTT. Amino acid sequence: CSVRETDTQYF. This chain links TRBV29-1 with TRBJ2-3; D is unclear. V lost 6 bases and J lost 3, with 7 bases in between. This CDR3 is built from 11 residues. The germline V gene has CDR1 SQVTM and CDR2 ANQGSEA.

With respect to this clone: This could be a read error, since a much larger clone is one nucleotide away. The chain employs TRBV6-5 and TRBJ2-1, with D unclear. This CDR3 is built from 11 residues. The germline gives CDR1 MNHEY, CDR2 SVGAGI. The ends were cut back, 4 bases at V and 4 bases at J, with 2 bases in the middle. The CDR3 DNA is TGTGCCAGCAGTTTGTACAATGAGCAGTTCTTC. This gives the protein CASSLYNEQFF.

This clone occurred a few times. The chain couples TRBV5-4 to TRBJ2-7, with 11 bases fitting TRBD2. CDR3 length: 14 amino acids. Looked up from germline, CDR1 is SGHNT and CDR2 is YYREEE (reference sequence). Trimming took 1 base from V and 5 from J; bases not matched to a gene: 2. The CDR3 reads CASSLTLAGDEQYF. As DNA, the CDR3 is TGTGCCAGCAGCTTGACACTAGCGGGAGACGAGCAGTACTTC.

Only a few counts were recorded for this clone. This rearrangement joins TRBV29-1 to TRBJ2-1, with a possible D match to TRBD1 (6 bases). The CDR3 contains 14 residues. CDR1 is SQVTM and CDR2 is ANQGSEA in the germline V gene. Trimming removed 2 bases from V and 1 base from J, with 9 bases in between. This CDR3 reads CSVESRGSYNEQFF. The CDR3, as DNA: TGCAGCGTTGAAAGCAGGGGATCCTACAATGAGCAGTTCTTC.

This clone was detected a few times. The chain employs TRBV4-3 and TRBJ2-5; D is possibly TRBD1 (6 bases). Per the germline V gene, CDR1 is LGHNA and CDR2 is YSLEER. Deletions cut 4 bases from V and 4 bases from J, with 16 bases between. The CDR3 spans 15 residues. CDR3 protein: CASSPDGGGGETQYF. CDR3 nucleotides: TGCGCCAGCAGCCCCGACGGTGGGGGCGGAGAGACCCAGTACTTC.

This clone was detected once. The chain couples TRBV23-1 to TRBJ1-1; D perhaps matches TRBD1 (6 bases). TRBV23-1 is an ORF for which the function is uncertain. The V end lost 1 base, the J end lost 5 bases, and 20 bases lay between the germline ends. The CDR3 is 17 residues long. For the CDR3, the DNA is TGCGCCAGCAGTCAATACGCCCAGGGATCGCAGGGGACTGAAGCTTTCTTT. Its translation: CASSQYAQGSQGTEAFF.

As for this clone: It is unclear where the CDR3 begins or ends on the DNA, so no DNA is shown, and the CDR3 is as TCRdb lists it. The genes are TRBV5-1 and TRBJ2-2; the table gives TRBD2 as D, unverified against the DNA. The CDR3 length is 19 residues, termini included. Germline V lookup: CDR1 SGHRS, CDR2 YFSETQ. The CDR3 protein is CASSLPGTSGSRRAGELFF.

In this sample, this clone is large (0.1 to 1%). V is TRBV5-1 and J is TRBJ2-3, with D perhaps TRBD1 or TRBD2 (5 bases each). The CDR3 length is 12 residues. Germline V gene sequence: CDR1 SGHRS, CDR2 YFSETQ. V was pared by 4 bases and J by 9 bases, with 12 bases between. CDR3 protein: CASSPYGGTQYF. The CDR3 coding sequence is TGCGCCAGCAGCCCCTATGGGGGAACGCAGTATTTT. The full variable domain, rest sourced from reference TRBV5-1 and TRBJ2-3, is KAGVTQTPRYLIKTRGQQVTLSCSPISGHRSVSWYQQTPGQGLQFLFEYFSETQRNKGNFPGRFSGRQFSNSRSEMNVSTLELGDSALYLCASSPYGGTQYFGPGTRLTVL.

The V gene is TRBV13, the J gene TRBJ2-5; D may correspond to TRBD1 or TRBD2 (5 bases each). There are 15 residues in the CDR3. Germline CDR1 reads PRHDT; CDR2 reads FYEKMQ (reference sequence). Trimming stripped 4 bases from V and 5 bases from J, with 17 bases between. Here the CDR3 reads CASSSPGTDGETQYF. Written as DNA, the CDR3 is TGTGCCAGCAGCTCCCCGGGGACCGACGGGGAGACCCAGTACTTC.

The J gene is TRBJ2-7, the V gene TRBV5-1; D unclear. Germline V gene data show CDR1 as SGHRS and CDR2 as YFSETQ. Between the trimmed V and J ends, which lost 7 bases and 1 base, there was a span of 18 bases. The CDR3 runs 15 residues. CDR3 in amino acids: CASFPRPDPSYEQYF. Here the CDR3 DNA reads TGCGCCAGCTTCCCCCGTCCAGACCCTTCCTACGAGCAGTACTTC.

This CDR3 reads CASSEGYGYTF. DNA of the CDR3: TGTGCCAGCAGTGAGGGCTATGGCTACACCTTC. The J gene is TRBJ1-2, the V gene TRBV6-5; D is unclear. Germline V gives CDR1 MNHEY, CDR2 SVGAGI. V lost 5 bases, J lost 4 bases, and 5 bases lay in between. The CDR3 runs to 11 residues.

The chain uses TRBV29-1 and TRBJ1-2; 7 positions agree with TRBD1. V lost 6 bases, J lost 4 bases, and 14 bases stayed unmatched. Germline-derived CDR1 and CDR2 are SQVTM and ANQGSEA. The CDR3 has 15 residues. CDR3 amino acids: CSVRFRQGGSYGYTF. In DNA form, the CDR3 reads TGCAGCGTACGCTTTCGACAGGGAGGGAGCTATGGCTACACCTTC.

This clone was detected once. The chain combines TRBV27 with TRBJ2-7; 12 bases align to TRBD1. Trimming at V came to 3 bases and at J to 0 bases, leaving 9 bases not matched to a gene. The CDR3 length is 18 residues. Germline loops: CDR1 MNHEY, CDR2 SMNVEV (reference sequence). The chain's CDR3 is CASSFGGQGARSSYEQYF. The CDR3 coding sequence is TGTGCCAGCAGTTTTGGGGGACAGGGGGCGCGAAGCTCCTACGAGCAGTACTTC.

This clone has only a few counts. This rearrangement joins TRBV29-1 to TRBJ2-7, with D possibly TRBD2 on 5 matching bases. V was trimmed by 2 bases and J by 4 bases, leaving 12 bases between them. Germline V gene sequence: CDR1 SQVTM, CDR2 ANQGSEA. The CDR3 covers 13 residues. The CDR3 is CSVETRVPYEQYF. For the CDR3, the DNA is TGCAGCGTTGAAACTAGGGTCCCTTACGAGCAGTACTTC.

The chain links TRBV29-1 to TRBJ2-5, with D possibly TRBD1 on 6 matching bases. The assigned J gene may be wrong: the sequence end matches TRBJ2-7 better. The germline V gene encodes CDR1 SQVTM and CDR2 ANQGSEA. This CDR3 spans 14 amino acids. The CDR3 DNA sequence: TGCAGCGTACGAACGGCTGGGGGCCCCTACGAGCAGTACTTC. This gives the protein CSVRTAGGPYEQYF.

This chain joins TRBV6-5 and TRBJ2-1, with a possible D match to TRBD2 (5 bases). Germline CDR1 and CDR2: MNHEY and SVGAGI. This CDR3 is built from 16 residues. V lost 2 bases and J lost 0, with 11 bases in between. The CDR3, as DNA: TGTGCCAGCAGTTACGATCGGGATAGCTCCTACAATGAGCAGTTCTTC. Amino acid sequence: CASSYDRDSSYNEQFF.

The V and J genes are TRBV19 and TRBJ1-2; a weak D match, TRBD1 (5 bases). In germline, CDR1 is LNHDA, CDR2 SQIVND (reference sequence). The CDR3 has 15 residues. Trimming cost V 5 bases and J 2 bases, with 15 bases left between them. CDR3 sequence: CASSARDGWNYGYTF. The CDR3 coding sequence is TGTGCCAGTAGTGCTCGGGACGGGTGGAACTATGGCTACACCTTC. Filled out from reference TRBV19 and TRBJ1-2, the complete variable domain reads DGGITQSPKYLFRKEGQNVTLSCEQNLNHDAMYWYRQDPGQGLRLIYYSQIVNDFQKGDIAEGYSVSREKKESFPLTVTSAQKNPTAFYLCASSARDGWNYGYTFGSGTRLTVV.

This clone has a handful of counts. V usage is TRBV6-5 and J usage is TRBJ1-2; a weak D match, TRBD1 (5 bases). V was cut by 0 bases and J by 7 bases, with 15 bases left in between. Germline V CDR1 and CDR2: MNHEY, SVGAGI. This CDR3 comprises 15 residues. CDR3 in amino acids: CASSYSSRALAGYTF. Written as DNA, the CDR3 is TGTGCCAGCAGTTACTCGTCCAGGGCCCTTGCTGGCTACACCTTC.